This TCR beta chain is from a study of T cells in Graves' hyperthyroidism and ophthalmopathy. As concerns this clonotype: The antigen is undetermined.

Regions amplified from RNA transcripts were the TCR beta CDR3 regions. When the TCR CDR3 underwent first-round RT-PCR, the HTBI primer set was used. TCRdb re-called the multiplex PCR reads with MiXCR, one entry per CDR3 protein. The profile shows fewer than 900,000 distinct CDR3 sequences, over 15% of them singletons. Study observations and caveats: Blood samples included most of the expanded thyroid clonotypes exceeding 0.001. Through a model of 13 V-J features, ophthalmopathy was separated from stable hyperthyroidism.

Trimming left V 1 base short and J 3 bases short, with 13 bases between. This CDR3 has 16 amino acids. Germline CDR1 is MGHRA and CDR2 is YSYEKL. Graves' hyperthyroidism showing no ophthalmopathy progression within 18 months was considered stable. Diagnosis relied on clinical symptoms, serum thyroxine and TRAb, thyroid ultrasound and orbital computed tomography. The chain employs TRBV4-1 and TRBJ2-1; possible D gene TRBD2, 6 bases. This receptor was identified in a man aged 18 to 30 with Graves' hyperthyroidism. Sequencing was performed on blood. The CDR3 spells CASSQVGGVVYNEQFF. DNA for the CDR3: TGCGCCAGCAGCCAAGTGGGGGGAGTGGTCTACAATGAGCAGTTCTTC.